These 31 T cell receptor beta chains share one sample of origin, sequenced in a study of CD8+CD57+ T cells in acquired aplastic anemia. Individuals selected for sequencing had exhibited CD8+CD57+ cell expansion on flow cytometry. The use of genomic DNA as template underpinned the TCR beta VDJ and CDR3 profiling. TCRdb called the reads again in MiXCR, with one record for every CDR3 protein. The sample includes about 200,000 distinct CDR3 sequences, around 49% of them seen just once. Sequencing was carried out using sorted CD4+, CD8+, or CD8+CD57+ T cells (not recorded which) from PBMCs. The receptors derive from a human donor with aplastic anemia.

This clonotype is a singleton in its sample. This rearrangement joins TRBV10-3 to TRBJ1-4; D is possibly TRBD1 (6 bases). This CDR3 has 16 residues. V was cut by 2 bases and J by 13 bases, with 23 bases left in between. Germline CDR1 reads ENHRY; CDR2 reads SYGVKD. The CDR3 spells CAISERGGPNGLRLFF. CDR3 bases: TGTGCCATCAGTGAGAGAGGGGGACCGAATGGATTGAGACTGTTTTTT.

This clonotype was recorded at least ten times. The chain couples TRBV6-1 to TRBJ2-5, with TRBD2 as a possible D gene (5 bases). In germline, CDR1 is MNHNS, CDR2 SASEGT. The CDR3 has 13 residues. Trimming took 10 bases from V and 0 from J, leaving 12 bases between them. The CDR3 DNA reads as TGTGCCATCGGAGGCAGGAACCAAGAGACCCAGTACTTC. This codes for CAIGGRNQETQYF.

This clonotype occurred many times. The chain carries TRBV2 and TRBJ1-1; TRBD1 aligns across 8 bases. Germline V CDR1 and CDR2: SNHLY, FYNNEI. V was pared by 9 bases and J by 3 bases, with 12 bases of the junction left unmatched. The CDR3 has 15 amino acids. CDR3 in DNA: TGTGCCAGTCGACACGGGACAGGTCGGTACACTGAAGCTTTCTTT. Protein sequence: CASRHGTGRYTEAFF.

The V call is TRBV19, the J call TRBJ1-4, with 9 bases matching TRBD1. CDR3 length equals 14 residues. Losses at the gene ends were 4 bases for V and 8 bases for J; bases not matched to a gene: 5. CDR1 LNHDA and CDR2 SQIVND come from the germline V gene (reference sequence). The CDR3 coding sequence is TGTGCCAGTAGTACCCGGACAGGGGCCGAAAAACTGTTTTTT. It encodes CASSTRTGAEKLFF.

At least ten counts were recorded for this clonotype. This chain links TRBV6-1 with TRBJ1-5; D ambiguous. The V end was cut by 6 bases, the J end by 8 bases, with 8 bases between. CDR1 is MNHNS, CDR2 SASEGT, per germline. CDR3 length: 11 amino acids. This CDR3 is CASRDSKPQHF. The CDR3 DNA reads TGTGCCAGCAGAGATAGTAAGCCCCAGCATTTT.

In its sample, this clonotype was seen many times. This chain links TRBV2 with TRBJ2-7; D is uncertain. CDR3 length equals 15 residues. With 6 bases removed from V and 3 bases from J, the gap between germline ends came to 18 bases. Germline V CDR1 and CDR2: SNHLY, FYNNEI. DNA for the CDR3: TGTGCCAGCAGGCAACAGTCCTTCTCCTTCTACGAGCAGTACTTC. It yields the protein CASRQQSFSFYEQYF.

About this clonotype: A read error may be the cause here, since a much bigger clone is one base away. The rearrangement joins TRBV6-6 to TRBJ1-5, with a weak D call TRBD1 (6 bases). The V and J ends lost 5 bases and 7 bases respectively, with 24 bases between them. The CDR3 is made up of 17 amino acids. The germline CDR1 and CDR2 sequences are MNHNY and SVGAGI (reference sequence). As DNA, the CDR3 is TGTGCCAGCAGTGAACGCGACGGGGGGCGCGTAAACCAGCCCCAGCATTTT. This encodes CASSERDGGRVNQPQHF.

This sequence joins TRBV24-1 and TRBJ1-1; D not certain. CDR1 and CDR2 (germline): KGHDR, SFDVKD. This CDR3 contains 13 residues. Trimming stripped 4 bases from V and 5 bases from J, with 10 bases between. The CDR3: CATSDALGTEAFF. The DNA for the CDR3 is TGTGCCACCAGTGACGCCCTCGGGACTGAAGCTTTCTTT.

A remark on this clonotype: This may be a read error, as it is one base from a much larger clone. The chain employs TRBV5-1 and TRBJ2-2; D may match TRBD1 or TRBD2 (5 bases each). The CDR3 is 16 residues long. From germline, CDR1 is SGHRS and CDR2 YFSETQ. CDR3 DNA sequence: TGCGCCAGCAGCCCTCAGGGCGGAGACCGTCCCGGGGAGCTGGTTTTT. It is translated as CASSPQGGDRPGELVF.

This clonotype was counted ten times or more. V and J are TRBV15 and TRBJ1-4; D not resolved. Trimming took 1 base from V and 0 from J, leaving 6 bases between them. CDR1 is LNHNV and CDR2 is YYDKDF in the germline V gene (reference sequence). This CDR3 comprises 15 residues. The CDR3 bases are TGTGCCACCAGCAGAGCATCAGCAACTAATGAAAAACTGTTTTTT. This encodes CATSRASATNEKLFF.

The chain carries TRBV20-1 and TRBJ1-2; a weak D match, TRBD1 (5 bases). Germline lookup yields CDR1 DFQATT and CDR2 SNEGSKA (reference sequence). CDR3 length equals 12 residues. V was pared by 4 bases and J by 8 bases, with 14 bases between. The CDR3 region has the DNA TGCAGTGCTACCCCCAGGGTGAGAGGCTACACCTTC. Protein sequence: CSATPRVRGYTF.

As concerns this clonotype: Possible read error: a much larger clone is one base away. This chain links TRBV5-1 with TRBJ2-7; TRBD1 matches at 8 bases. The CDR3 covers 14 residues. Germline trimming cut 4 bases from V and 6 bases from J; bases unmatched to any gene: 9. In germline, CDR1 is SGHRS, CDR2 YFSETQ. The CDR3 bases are TGCGCCAGCAGCCCCTGGGCAGGGGGCGGCGAGCAGTACTTC. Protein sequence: CASSPWAGGGEQYF.

CDR3: CSARGGYRGMNTEAFF. The DNA of the CDR3 is TGCAGTGCTAGAGGGGGGTATAGGGGGATGAACACTGAAGCTTTCTTT. V and J are TRBV20-1 and TRBJ1-1; TRBD1 might be the D (6 bases). CDR1 and CDR2 from the germline V gene are DFQATT and SNEGSKA (reference sequence). The CDR3 has 16 residues. Trimming pared 1 base from V and 0 bases from J, leaving 15 bases between.

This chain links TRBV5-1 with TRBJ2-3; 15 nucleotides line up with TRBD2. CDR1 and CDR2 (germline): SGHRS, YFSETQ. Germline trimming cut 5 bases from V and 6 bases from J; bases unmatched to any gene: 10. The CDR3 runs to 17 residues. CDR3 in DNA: TGCGCCAGCAGTCATGGACTAGCGGGGGGGCTAGGGGATACGCAGTATTTT. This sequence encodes CASSHGLAGGLGDTQYF.

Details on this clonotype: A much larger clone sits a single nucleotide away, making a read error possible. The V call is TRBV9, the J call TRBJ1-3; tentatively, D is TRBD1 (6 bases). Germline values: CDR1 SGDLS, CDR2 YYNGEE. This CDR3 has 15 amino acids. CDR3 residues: CASSVEGDSGDTIYF. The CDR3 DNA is TGTGCCAGCAGCGTAGAGGGGGACTCTGGAGACACCATATATTTT.

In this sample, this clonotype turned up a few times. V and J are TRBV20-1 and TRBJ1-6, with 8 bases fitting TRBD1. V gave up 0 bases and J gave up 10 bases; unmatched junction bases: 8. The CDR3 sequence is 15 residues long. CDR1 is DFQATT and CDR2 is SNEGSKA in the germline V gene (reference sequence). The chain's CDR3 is CSAREATGEWSPLHF. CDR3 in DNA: TGCAGTGCTAGAGAGGCGACAGGGGAATGGTCACCCCTCCACTTT.

Here the CDR3 reads CATSGTAGETQHF. CDR3 bases: TGTGCCACCAGCGGTACGGCGGGGGAGACCCAGCATTTT. The rearrangement uses TRBV15 and TRBJ1-5, with TRBD1 as a possible D gene (5 bases). This CDR3 spans 13 amino acids. In germline, CDR1 is LNHNV, CDR2 YYDKDF (reference sequence). The V end was cut by 5 bases, the J end by 11 bases, with 16 bases between.

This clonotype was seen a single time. CDR3 region: CASSFVGGFTGELFF. DNA of the CDR3: TGTGCCAGCAGCTTTGTTGGGGGATTCACCGGGGAGCTGTTTTTT. V and J are TRBV7-3 and TRBJ2-2; D may correspond to TRBD1 or TRBD2 (5 bases each). Between the trimmed V and J ends, which lost 3 bases and 4 bases, there was a span of 12 bases. This CDR3 is 15 amino acids long. Germline assignment: CDR1 SGHTA and CDR2 FQGTGA.

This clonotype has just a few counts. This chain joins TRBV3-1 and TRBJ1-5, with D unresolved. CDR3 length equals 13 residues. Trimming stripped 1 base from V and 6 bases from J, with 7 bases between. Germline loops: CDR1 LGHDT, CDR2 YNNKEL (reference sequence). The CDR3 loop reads CASSQGPGQPQHF. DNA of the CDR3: TGTGCCAGCAGCCAAGGTCCGGGTCAGCCCCAGCATTTT.

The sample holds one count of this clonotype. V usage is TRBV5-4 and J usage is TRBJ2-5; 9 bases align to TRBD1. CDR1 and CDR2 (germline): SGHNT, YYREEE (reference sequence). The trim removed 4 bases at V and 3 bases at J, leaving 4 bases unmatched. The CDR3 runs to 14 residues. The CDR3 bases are TGTGCCAGCAGCGGAAGACAGGGGGAAGAGACCCAGTACTTC. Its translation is CASSGRQGEETQYF.

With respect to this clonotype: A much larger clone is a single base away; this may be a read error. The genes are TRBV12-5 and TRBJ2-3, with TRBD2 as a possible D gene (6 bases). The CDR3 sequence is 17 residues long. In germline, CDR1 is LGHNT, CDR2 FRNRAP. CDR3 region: CASKPGRERGNTDTRYF. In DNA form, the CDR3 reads TGTGCCAGCAAACCAGGGCGGGAACGCGGGAACACAGATACGCGGTATTTT.

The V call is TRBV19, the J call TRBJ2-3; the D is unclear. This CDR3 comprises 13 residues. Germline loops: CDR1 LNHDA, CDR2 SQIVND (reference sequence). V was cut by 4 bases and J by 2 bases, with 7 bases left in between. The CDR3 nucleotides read TGTGCCAGTAGTAATTCTCACACAGATACGCAGTATTTT. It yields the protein CASSNSHTDTQYF.

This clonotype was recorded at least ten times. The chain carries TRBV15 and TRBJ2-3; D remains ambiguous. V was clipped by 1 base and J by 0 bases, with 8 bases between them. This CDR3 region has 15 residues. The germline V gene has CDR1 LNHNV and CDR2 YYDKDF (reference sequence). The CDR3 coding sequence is TGTGCCACCAGCAGAGTCGCGAGCAGCACAGATACGCAGTATTTT. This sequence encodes CATSRVASSTDTQYF.

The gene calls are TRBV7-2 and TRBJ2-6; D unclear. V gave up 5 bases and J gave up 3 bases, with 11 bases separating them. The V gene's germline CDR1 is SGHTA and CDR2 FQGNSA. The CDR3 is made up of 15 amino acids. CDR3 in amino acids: CASSRVADGANVLTF. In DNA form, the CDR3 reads TGTGCCAGCAGCAGAGTGGCCGATGGGGCCAACGTCCTGACTTTC.

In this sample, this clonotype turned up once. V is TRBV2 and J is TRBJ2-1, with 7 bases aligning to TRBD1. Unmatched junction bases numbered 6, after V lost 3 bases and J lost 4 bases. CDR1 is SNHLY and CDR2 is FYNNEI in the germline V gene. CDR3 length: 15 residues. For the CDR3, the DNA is TGTGCCAGCAGTGAGGGGCCGGGACAGTACAATGAGCAGTTCTTC. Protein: CASSEGPGQYNEQFF.

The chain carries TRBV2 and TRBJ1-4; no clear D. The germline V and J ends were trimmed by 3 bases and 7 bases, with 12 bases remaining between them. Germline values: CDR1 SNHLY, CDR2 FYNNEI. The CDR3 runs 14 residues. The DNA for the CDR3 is TGTGCCAGCAGTGATTCACGGGGTGGTGAAAAACTGTTTTTT. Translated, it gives CASSDSRGGEKLFF.

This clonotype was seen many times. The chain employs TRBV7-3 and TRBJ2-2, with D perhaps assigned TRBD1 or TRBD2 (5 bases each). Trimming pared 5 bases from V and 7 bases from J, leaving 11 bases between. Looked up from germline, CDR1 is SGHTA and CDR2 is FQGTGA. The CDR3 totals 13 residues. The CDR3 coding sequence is TGTGCCAGCAGCCCAGGGAGCGTCGGGGAGCTGTTTTTT. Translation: CASSPGSVGELFF.

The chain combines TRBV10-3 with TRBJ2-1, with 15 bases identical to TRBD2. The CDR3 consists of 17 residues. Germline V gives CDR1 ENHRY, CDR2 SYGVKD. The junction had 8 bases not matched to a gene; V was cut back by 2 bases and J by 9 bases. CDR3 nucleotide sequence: TGTGCCATCAGTGAGGGACTAGCGGGGGGGCGCATCGGTGAGCAGTTCTTC. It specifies CAISEGLAGGRIGEQFF.

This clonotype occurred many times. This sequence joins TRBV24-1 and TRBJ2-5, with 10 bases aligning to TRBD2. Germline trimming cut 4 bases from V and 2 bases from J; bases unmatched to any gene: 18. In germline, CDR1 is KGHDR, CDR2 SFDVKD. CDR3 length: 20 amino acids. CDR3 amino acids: CATSDTAVAGGSGRQETQYF. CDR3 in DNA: TGTGCCACCAGTGACACCGCGGTAGCGGGGGGATCGGGGAGGCAAGAGACCCAGTACTTC.

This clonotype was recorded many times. The CDR3 DNA reads TGTGCCAGCAGCTTCGGGACCGTACAATTTGGAAACACCATATATTTT. Its translation is CASSFGTVQFGNTIYF. V is TRBV11-2 and J is TRBJ1-3; D possibly corresponds to TRBD1 (5 bases). The length of the CDR3 is 16 residues. Germline CDR1 SGHAT, CDR2 FQNNGV. The V and J ends lost 3 bases and 3 bases respectively, with 15 bases between them.

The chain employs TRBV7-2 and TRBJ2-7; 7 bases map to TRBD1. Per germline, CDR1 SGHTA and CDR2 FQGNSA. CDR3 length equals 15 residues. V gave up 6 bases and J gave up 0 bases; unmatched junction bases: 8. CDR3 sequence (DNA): TGTGCCAGCAGACCTGGGACAGCTCCCTCCTACGAGCAGTACTTC. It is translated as CASRPGTAPSYEQYF.